This T cell receptor beta chain was profiled in a study of T and B cells in COVID-19 patients. Study-level information: COVID-19 patients gave peripheral blood either during active infection or after recovery. Median age was about 35 years in the recovered cohort and about 67 years in the active-infection cohort.

From blood, roughly 220-550 ng of genomic DNA served as TRB template. The CDR3 contains 15 residues. After removal of 5 bases from V and 0 bases from J, the junction contained 1 base not matched to a gene. CDR1 is SEHNR, CDR2 FQNEAQ, per germline (reference sequence). Multiplex PCR with BIOMED2 TRB-A/B primer pools amplified TRB rearrangements. TCRdb re-analysed the multiplex PCR reads in MiXCR, keeping a single row per CDR3 protein. The table has approximately 13,000 distinct CDR3 sequences, 25% to 30% seen once. This clonotype was detected a few times. This chain links TRBV7-9 with TRBJ2-1; 10 bases fit TRBD1. The sample taken for sequencing was blood. The clonotype originates from a human donor who had recovered from COVID-19. CDR3 nucleotides: TGTGCCAGCAGCGGGACAGGGGACTCCTACAATGAGCAGTTCTTC. Translation gives CASSGTGDSYNEQFF.